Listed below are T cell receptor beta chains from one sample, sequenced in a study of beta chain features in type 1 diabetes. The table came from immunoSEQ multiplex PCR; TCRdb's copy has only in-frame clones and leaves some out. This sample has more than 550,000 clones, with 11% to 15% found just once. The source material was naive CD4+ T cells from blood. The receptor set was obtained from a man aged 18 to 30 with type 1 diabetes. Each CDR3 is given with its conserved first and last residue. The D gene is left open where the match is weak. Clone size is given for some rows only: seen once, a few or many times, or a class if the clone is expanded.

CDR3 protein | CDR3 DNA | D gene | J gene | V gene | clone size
CAWSLGPQYF | TGTGCCTGGAGTCTAGGGCCCCAGTACTTC | . | TRBJ2-5 | TRBV30 | .
CASSLGRRPYGYTF | TGTGCCAGCAGCTTAGGTCGGCGGCCCTATGGCTACACCTTC | . | TRBJ1-2 | TRBV7-2 | .
CASSLPDRVHTEAFF | TGTGCCAGCAGTTTGCCTGACAGGGTACACACTGAAGCTTTCTTT | TRBD1 | TRBJ1-1 | TRBV6-5 | .
CASSPAPSTGELFF | TGTGCCAGCAGCCCCGCCCCGAGCACCGGGGAGCTGTTTTTT | . | TRBJ2-2 | TRBV7-3 | .
CASSLARHPNGKLFF | TGTGCCAGCAGCCTAGCCCGACACCCTAATGGGAAACTGTTTTTT | . | TRBJ1-4 | TRBV7-2 | .
CASSDHQNYGYTF | TGTGCCAGCAGTGATCACCAAAACTATGGCTACACCTTC | . | TRBJ1-2 | TRBV25-1 | .
CAWSSGANEKLFF | TGTGCCTGGAGTTCAGGAGCTAATGAAAAACTGTTTTTT | . | TRBJ1-4 | TRBV30 | .
CAFLAGAFSYNEQFF | TGTGCCTTCTTAGCGGGGGCCTTCTCCTACAATGAGCAGTTCTTC | TRBD2 | TRBJ2-1 | TRBV30 | .
CASSQQGVGNNSPLHF | TGTGCCAGCAGTCAACAGGGGGTAGGCAATAATTCACCCCTCCACTTT | TRBD1 | TRBJ1-6 | TRBV2 | .
CASSVLSTRHNEQFF | TGTGCCAGCAGCGTCCTTTCGACTAGACACAATGAGCAGTTCTTC | . | TRBJ2-1 | TRBV9 | few
CASSARKANYGYTF | TGTGCCAGCAGCGCCCGTAAAGCTAACTATGGCTACACCTTC | . | TRBJ1-2 | TRBV9 | .
CSARLGFEAFF | TGCAGTGCTAGACTTGGTTTTGAAGCTTTCTTT | . | TRBJ1-1 | TRBV20-1 | .
CASSLAPGQAQSPLHF | TGTGCCAGCAGCTTAGCACCGGGACAGGCTCAGTCACCCCTCCACTTT | TRBD1 | TRBJ1-6 | TRBV7-2 | few
CASNDRRYSNQPQHF | TGTGCCAGTAACGACCGACGGTATAGCAATCAGCCCCAGCATTTT | . | TRBJ1-5 | TRBV19 | few
CASSRGTGETFGETQYF | TGCGCCAGCAGCCGCGGGACAGGGGAAACATTCGGAGAGACCCAGTACTTC | TRBD1 | TRBJ2-5 | TRBV4-1 | .
CAWTGTSGNTIYF | TGTGCCTGGACAGGGACCTCTGGAAACACCATATATTTT | . | TRBJ1-3 | TRBV30 | .
CASSRQGIQPQHF | TGTGCCAGCTCACGCCAGGGGATTCAGCCCCAGCATTTT | . | TRBJ1-5 | TRBV18 | few
CASPPRSPNTDTQYF | TGTGCCAGCCCCCCGCGATCGCCGAACACAGATACGCAGTATTTT | . | TRBJ2-3 | TRBV28 | .
CASLPGQNTGELFF | TGTGCCAGTTTACCGGGACAGAACACCGGGGAGCTGTTTTTT | . | TRBJ2-2 | TRBV28 | few
CASSERGTSYEQYF | TGTGCCAGCAGTGAGCGAGGGACCTCCTACGAGCAGTACTTC | . | TRBJ2-7 | TRBV25-1 | few
CASSSDNEQFF | TGTGCCAGCAGCTCTGACAATGAGCAGTTCTTC | . | TRBJ2-1 | TRBV5-4 | .
CASRTSGSADTQYF | TGTGCCAGCAGAACTAGCGGGAGTGCAGATACGCAGTATTTT | TRBD2 | TRBJ2-3 | TRBV11-2 | .
CASSGVPTLGSGANVLTF | TGTGCCAGCAGTGGAGTGCCCACTTTAGGCTCTGGGGCCAACGTCCTGACTTTC | . | TRBJ2-6 | TRBV25-1 | .
CASRRTSGGPQETQYF | TGTGCCAGCAGACGGACTAGCGGGGGTCCCCAAGAGACCCAGTACTTC | TRBD2 | TRBJ2-5 | TRBV7-9 | few
CASSQEGGFNGYTF | TGCGCCAGCAGCCAGGAGGGAGGGTTCAATGGCTACACCTTC | . | TRBJ1-2 | TRBV4-3 | few
CASSYSFASSYEQYF | TGTGCCAGCAGTTACTCGTTTGCCAGCTCCTACGAGCAGTACTTC | . | TRBJ2-7 | TRBV6-5 | .
CASQRILNTEAFF | TGTGCCAGTCAGCGGATTTTGAACACTGAAGCTTTCTTT | . | TRBJ1-1 | TRBV6-5 | .
CASSTGTGSNQPQHF | TGTGCCAGCAGCACCGGGACAGGCAGCAATCAGCCCCAGCATTTT | TRBD1 | TRBJ1-5 | TRBV7-2 | .
CASSLAIRTEAFF | TGTGCCAGCAGCTTAGCTATACGCACTGAAGCTTTCTTT | . | TRBJ1-1 | TRBV7-2 | .
CASRPSELPSGGYTF | TGTGCCAGCAGACCTTCAGAACTTCCATCGGGGGGCTACACCTTC | . | TRBJ1-2 | TRBV4-2 | few
CASSLGIATGELFF | TGTGCCAGCAGCTTAGGGATAGCTACCGGGGAGCTGTTTTTT | . | TRBJ2-2 | TRBV7-3 | few
CASRGQGNQPQHF | TGTGCCAGCCGGGGACAGGGTAATCAGCCCCAGCATTTT | TRBD1 | TRBJ1-5 | TRBV28 | .
CAWSVLGSTQYF | TGTGCCTGGAGTGTACTTGGCAGTACGCAGTATTTT | . | TRBJ2-3 | TRBV30 | .
CSVVGQTTAFYNEQFF | TGCAGCGTTGTAGGCCAGACGACAGCCTTCTACAATGAGCAGTTCTTC | . | TRBJ2-1 | TRBV29-1 | .
CAISRTGGDSNQPQHF | TGTGCCATCAGTCGAACAGGGGGAGATAGCAATCAGCCCCAGCATTTT | TRBD1 | TRBJ1-5 | TRBV10-3 | .
CASRPGGSERDGYTF | TGTGCCAGCAGACCTGGCGGCAGCGAGCGGGATGGCTACACCTTC | . | TRBJ1-2 | TRBV5-4 | .
CAWSKGVHYEQYF | TGTGCCTGGAGTAAAGGGGTCCACTACGAGCAGTACTTC | . | TRBJ2-7 | TRBV30 | few